This note documents a single T cell receptor (beta chain) sequence. Its antigen is not identified. Both 60 Vbeta primers and 13 Jbeta primers went into the PCR. Using immunoSEQ multiplex PCR, the repertoire was profiled, and TCRdb retains in-frame clones only, with some absent. Of around 170,000 clones listed, more than 70% were seen once; the top ten hold more than 0.35%. The data belong to a study of cytomegalovirus exposure and HLA in healthy donors. General study results and limits: The listing of roughly 160 TCR beta chains classed them as cytomegalovirus-associated. It was confirmed in vitro that a few of the CMV-associated chains were specific for CMV antigens.

Trimming took 7 bases from V and 3 from J; bases not matched to a gene: 10. The CDR3 has 16 amino acids. Looked up from germline, CDR1 is MNHEY and CDR2 is SMNVEV (reference sequence). The sample consisted of PBMCs. The V call is TRBV27, the J call TRBJ2-7; 12 bases are a match to TRBD2. The TCR comes from a boy younger than 10 in good health and CMV-seronegative. This CDR3 reads CASIIGRGLAGYEQYF. CDR3 bases: TGTGCCAGCATCATTGGGAGGGGACTAGCGGGCTACGAGCAGTACTTC.